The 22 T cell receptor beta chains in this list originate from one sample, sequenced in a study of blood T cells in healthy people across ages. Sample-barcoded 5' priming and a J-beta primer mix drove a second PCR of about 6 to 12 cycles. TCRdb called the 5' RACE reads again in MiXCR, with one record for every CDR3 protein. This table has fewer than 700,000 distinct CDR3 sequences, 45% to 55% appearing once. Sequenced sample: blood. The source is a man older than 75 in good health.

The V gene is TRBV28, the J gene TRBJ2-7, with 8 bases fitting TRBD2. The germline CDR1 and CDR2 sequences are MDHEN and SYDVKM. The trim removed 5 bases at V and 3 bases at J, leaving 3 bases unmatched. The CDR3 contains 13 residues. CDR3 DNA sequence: TGTGCCAGCAGTATAGCGGGGCTCTACGAGCAGTACTTC. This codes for CASSIAGLYEQYF.

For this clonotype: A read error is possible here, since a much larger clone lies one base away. The CDR3 region has the DNA TGTGCCTGCAGCCCGCGGACTAGCGATGAGCAGTTCTTC. Protein sequence: CACSPRTSDEQFF. The chain uses TRBV7-9 and TRBJ2-1; TRBD2 matches at 9 bases. This CDR3 contains 13 residues. The germline CDR1 and CDR2 sequences are SEHNR and FQNEAQ (reference sequence).

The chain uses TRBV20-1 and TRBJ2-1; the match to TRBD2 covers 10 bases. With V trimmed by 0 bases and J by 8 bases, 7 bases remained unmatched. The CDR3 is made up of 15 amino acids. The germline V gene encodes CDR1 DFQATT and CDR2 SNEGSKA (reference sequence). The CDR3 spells CSARDVASGGDEQFF. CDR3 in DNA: TGCAGTGCTAGAGATGTCGCTAGCGGGGGTGATGAGCAGTTCTTC.

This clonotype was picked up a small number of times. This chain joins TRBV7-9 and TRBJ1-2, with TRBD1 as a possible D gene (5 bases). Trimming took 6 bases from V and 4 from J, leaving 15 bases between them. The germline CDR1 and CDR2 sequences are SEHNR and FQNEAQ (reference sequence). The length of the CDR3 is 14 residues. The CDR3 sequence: CASRRTTATYGYTF. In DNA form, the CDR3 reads TGTGCCAGCAGAAGGACGACAGCCACCTATGGCTACACCTTC.

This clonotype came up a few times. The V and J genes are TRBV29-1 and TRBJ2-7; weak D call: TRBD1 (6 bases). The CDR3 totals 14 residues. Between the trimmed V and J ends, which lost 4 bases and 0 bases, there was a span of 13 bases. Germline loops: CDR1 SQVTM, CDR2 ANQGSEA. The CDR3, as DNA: TGCAGCGTTGTTAAACACAGGGACTCCTACGAGCAGTACTTC. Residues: CSVVKHRDSYEQYF.

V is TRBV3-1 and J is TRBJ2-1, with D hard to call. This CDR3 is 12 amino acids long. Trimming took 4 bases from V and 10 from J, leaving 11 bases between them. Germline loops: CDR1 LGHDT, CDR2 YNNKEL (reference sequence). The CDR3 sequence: CASSPAFREQFF. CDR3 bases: TGTGCCAGCAGCCCAGCTTTCCGGGAGCAGTTCTTC.

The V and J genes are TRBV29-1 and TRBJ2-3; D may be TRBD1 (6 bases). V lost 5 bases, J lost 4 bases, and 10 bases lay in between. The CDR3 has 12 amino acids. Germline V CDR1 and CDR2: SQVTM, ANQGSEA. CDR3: CSVSYRADTQYF. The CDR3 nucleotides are TGCAGCGTTTCGTACAGGGCAGATACGCAGTATTTT.

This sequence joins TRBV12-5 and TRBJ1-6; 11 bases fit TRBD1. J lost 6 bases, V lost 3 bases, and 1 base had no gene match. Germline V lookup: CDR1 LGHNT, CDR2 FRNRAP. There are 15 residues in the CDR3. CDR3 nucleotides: TGTGCTAGTGGTTTAGGACAGGGGGCTAATTCACCCCTCCACTTT. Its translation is CASGLGQGANSPLHF.

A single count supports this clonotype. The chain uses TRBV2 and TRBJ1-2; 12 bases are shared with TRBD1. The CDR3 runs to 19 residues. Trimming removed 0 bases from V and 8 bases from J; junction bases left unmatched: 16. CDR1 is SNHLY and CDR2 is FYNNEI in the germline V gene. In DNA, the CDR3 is TGTGCCAGCAGTGAAGCGCTTGGGGGGACAGGGGGCGCGTTTGAGGGCTACACCTTC. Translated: CASSEALGGTGGAFEGYTF.

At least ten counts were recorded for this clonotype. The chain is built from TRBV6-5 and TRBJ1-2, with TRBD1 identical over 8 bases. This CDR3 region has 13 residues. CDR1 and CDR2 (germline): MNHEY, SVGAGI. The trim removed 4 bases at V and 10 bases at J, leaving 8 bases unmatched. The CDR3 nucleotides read TGTGCCAGCAGTTCGGACAGGGATTTGCACTACACCTTC. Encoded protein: CASSSDRDLHYTF.

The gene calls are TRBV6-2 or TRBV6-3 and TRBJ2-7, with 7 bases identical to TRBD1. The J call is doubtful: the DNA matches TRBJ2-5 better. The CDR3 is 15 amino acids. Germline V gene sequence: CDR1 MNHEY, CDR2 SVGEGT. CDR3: CASRPLRGLGETQYF. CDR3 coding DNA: TGTGCCAGCAGGCCACTAAGGGGGCTGGGGGAGACCCAGTACTTC.

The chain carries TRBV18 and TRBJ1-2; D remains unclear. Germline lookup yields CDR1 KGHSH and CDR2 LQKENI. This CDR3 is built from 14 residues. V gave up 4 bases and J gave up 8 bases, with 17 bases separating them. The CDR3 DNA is TGTGCCAGCTCACACCAGGACGGAGGCGTAGGCTACACCTTC. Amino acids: CASSHQDGGVGYTF.

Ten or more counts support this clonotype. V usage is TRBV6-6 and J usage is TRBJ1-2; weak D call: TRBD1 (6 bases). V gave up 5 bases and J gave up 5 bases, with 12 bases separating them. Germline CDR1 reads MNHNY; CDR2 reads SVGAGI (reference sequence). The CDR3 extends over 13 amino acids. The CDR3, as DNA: TGTGCCAGCAGTGACGAACAGGGTTATGGCTACACCTTC. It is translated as CASSDEQGYGYTF.

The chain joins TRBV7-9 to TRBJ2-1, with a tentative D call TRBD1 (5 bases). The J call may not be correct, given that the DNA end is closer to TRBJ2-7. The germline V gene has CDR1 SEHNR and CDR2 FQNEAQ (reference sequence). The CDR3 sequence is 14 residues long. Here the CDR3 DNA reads TGTGCCAGCAGCTTATTGGTTTTGGACAATGAGCAGTACTTC. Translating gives CASSLLVLDNEQYF.

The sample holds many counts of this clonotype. Here the CDR3 reads CASSLELAGSTDTQYF. CDR3 bases: TGTGCCAGCAGCTTGGAACTAGCGGGTAGCACAGATACGCAGTATTTT. The chain links TRBV7-2 to TRBJ2-3; 9 bases line up with TRBD2. From germline, CDR1 is SGHTA and CDR2 FQGNSA. The trim removed 3 bases at V and 0 bases at J, leaving 4 bases unmatched. This CDR3 has 16 residues.

CDR3 amino acids: CASSTGTSGAEAFF. Written as DNA, the CDR3 is TGTGCCAGCAGCACGGGGACGAGTGGAGCTGAAGCTTTCTTT. The chain uses TRBV11-1 and TRBJ1-1; TRBD1 might be the D (5 bases). This CDR3 is built from 14 residues. The germline CDR1 and CDR2 sequences are SGHAT and FQDESV (reference sequence). With 5 bases removed from V and 6 bases from J, the gap between germline ends came to 16 bases. Looking up the rest from reference TRBV11-1 and TRBJ1-1 gives the full variable domain: EAEVAQSPRYKITEKSQAVAFWCDPISGHATLYWYRQILGQGPELLVQFQDESVVDDSQLPKDRFSAERLKGVDSTLKIQPAELGDSAMYLCASSTGTSGAEAFFGQGTRLTVV.

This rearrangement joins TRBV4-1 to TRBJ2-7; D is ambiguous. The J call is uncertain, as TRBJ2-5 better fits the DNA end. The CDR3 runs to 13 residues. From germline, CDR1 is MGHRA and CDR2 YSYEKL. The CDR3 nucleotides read TGCGCCAGCAGCCAGCTAGAGTGGGAGACCCAGTACTTC. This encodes CASSQLEWETQYF.

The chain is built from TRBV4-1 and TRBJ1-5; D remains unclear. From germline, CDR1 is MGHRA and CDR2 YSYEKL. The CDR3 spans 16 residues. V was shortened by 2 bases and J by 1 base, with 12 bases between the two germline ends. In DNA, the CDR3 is TGCGCCAGCAGCCAACTTCAGGTAGGAAGCAATCAGCCCCAGCATTTT. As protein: CASSQLQVGSNQPQHF.

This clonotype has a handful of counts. CDR3 region: CATGEGGTNQPQHF. CDR3 sequence (DNA): TGTGCCACCGGGGAGGGGGGCACCAATCAGCCCCAGCATTTT. V and J are TRBV6-2 or TRBV6-3 and TRBJ1-5, with TRBD1 as a possible D gene (6 bases). Germline V gene data show CDR1 as MNHEY and CDR2 as SVGEGT. Trimming pared 10 bases from V and 3 bases from J, leaving 16 bases between. The CDR3 totals 14 residues.

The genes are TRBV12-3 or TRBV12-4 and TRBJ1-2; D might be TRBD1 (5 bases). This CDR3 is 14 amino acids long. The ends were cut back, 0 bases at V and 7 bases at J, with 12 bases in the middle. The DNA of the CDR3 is TGTGCCAGCAGTTTAGCGAGGGGCGCTTGTGGCTACACCTTC. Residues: CASSLARGACGYTF.

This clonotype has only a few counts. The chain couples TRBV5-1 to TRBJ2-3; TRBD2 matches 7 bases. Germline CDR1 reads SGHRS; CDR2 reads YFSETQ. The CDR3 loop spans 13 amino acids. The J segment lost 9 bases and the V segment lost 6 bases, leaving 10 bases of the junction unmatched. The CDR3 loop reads CASTPHVGGTQYF. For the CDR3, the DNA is TGCGCCAGCACTCCGCACGTCGGGGGGACGCAGTATTTT.

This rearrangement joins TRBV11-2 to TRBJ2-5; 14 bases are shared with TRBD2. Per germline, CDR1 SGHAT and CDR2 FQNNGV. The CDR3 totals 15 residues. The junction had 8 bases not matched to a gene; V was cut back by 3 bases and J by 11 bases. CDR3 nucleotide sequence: TGTGCCAGCAGCTTTGGGACTAGCGGGGGAAATGAGCAGTACTTC. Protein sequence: CASSFGTSGGNEQYF.